This passage covers 22 T cell receptor beta chains from one sample sequenced in a study of radiotherapy plus CTLA-4 blockade in lung cancer. TCRdb keeps only in-frame clones here, not all; method: immunoSEQ multiplex PCR. This table holds around 53,000 clones, roughly 90% found once. The sequences come from peripheral blood, collected from a patient treated with radiotherapy plus ipilimumab. The origin of the receptors is a human donor with non-small cell lung cancer that progressed on radiotherapy plus ipilimumab. Some clones in this sample may be carry-over from other donors' samples.

This chain joins TRBV29-1 and TRBJ2-5; D perhaps matches TRBD1 (6 bases). The CDR3 runs 14 residues. Germline lookup yields CDR1 SQVTM and CDR2 ANQGSEA. V was clipped by 8 bases and J by 2 bases, with 18 bases between them. The CDR3 sequence: CSSYWGQTQETQYF. The CDR3 DNA reads as TGCAGCTCTTATTGGGGACAAACACAAGAGACCCAGTACTTC.

V usage is TRBV18 and J usage is TRBJ1-4; 7 nucleotides line up with TRBD1. Germline trimming cut 5 bases from V and 3 bases from J; bases unmatched to any gene: 6. The CDR3 contains 15 residues. The V gene's germline CDR1 is KGHSH and CDR2 LQKENI. The CDR3 DNA follows: TGTGCCAGCTCAATCGACAGGGTTCCTAATGAAAAACTGTTTTTT. This sequence encodes CASSIDRVPNEKLFF. The full variable domain, with the rest looked up from reference TRBV18 and TRBJ1-4, is NAGVMQNPRHLVRRRGQEARLRCSPMKGHSHVYWYRQLPEEGLKFMVYLQKENIIDESGMPKERFSAEFPKEGPSILRIQQVVRGDSAAYFCASSIDRVPNEKLFFGSGTQLSVL.

V gene TRBV6-5 combines with J gene TRBJ1-1, with a tentative D call TRBD1 (5 bases). The CDR3 is 15 residues long. The V end was cut by 1 base, the J end by 1 base, with 10 bases between. CDR1 is MNHEY, CDR2 SVGAGI, per germline. The CDR3 coding sequence is TGTGCCAGCAGTTACTGGGGGGGAAGGAACACTGAAGCTTTCTTT. It yields the protein CASSYWGGRNTEAFF.

The genes are TRBV7-9 and TRBJ1-1; no firm D call. The germline gives CDR1 SEHNR, CDR2 FQNEAQ (reference sequence). Trimming removed 8 bases at V and 0 bases at J, with 10 bases between. The CDR3 contains 13 residues. CDR3 loop: CASSAEVNTEAFF. The CDR3, as DNA: TGTGCCAGCTCTGCCGAGGTGAACACTGAAGCTTTCTTT.

This chain connects TRBV25-1 to TRBJ2-1; 7 bases are shared with TRBD2. The CDR3 runs to 14 residues. The junction had 2 bases not matched to a gene; V was cut back by 4 bases and J by 2 bases. Germline values: CDR1 MGHDK, CDR2 SYGVNS. CDR3 in amino acids: CASSGGTTYNEQFF. CDR3 nucleotide sequence: TGTGCCAGCAGTGGGGGGACTACCTACAATGAGCAGTTCTTC.

This rearrangement joins TRBV13 to TRBJ2-3; 10 bases are a match to TRBD1. The germline V gene encodes CDR1 PRHDT and CDR2 FYEKMQ (reference sequence). The junction had 8 bases not matched to a gene; V was cut back by 1 base and J by 4 bases. The CDR3 consists of 17 residues. CDR3 sequence reads: CASSLEGDRGGPDTQYF. Written as DNA, the CDR3 is TGTGCCAGCAGCTTAGAGGGGGACAGGGGAGGCCCAGATACGCAGTATTTT.

This chain connects TRBV5-1 to TRBJ1-2; D may be TRBD1 (6 bases). The CDR3 is 15 amino acids. From germline, CDR1 is SGHRS and CDR2 YFSETQ. Between the trimmed V and J ends, which lost 0 bases and 8 bases, there was a span of 17 bases. The CDR3: CASSLAEGGAKGYTF. The CDR3 DNA follows: TGCGCCAGCAGCTTGGCCGAAGGGGGAGCTAAGGGCTACACCTTC.

The chain uses TRBV5-1 and TRBJ1-1, with unresolved D. Trimming removed 2 bases from V and 2 bases from J, with 16 bases in between. The CDR3 runs 16 residues. Germline CDR1 and CDR2: SGHRS and YFSETQ. CDR3 sequence: CASSLYEVRANTEAFF. The DNA for the CDR3 is TGCGCCAGCAGCTTATATGAAGTTCGAGCTAACACTGAAGCTTTCTTT. The full variable domain, completed using reference TRBV5-1 and TRBJ1-1, is KAGVTQTPRYLIKTRGQQVTLSCSPISGHRSVSWYQQTPGQGLQFLFEYFSETQRNKGNFPGRFSGRQFSNSRSEMNVSTLELGDSALYLCASSLYEVRANTEAFFGQGTRLTVV.

The chain joins TRBV9 to TRBJ2-3; 10 nucleotides align to TRBD2. Germline V CDR1 and CDR2: SGDLS, YYNGEE. This CDR3 has 17 residues. V lost 1 base, J lost 4 bases, and 9 bases stayed unmatched. The DNA of the CDR3 is TGTGCCAGCAGCGTAAATATAATAGCGGGAGGTTCAGATACGCAGTATTTT. This gives the protein CASSVNIIAGGSDTQYF.

V gene TRBV6-6 combines with J gene TRBJ2-1; no clear D. Germline lookup yields CDR1 MNHNY and CDR2 SVGAGI (reference sequence). Trimming took off 1 base at V and 8 bases at J, with 15 bases between the two ends. This CDR3 has 15 amino acids. The CDR3 sequence: CASSYLTPSSDEQFF. The CDR3 nucleotides read TGTGCCAGCAGTTACTTAACCCCCTCTTCGGATGAGCAGTTCTTC.

This CDR3 reads CASSRDRGYEQYF. The CDR3 DNA reads TGTGCCAGCAGCAGGGACAGGGGCTACGAGCAGTACTTC. The chain links TRBV27 to TRBJ2-7, with 10 bases that match TRBD1. This CDR3 has 13 amino acids. Trimming took 6 bases from V and 3 from J; bases not matched to a gene: 2. The V gene's germline CDR1 is MNHEY and CDR2 SMNVEV (reference sequence).

The chain has TRBV7-7 and TRBJ2-5; 7 bases map to TRBD2. There are 16 residues in the CDR3. CDR1 SSHAT and CDR2 FNYEAQ come from the germline V gene (reference sequence). V dropped 5 bases and J dropped 5; count of bases not matched to a gene: 14. In DNA form, the CDR3 reads TGTGCCAGCAGCCGTCTAGCGGCCCCACTCCCCGAGACCCAGTACTTC. As protein: CASSRLAAPLPETQYF.

This clone was observed once. The rearrangement joins TRBV18 to TRBJ2-7; no clear D. This CDR3 contains 13 residues. V gave up 3 bases and J gave up 2 bases, with 8 bases separating them. Germline assignment: CDR1 KGHSH and CDR2 LQKENI. The CDR3 DNA is TGTGCCAGCTCACCGGCCGAAACCTACGAGCAGTACTTC. Translating it yields CASSPAETYEQYF.

The V call is TRBV6-7, the J call TRBJ2-5; D might be TRBD1 (6 bases). TRBV6-7 is marked as an open reading frame, function uncertain. The V end was cut by 5 bases, the J end by 4 bases, with 11 bases between. The CDR3 runs 13 residues. This chain's CDR3 is CASSEQGAETQYF. For the CDR3, the DNA is TGTGCCAGCAGTGAACAGGGAGCAGAGACCCAGTACTTC.

The chain links TRBV2 to TRBJ1-2; the D gene is possibly TRBD1 (6 bases). This CDR3 comprises 17 residues. V lost 1 base to trimming and J lost 0 bases, with 15 bases between them. Germline V CDR1 and CDR2: SNHLY, FYNNEI. CDR3 DNA sequence: TGTGCCAGCAGTGAAGGGGTAGGGGGGGGAGCTAACTATGGCTACACCTTC. This gives the protein CASSEGVGGGANYGYTF.

V is TRBV4-2 and J is TRBJ1-2, with D perhaps TRBD1 (5 bases). The CDR3 length is 16 residues. Germline loops: CDR1 LGHNA, CDR2 YNFKEQ. V lost 1 base and J lost 3, with 15 bases in between. The CDR3 protein is CASSQVDTDSHYGYTF. The CDR3 DNA reads TGTGCCAGCAGCCAAGTCGATACCGACAGCCACTATGGCTACACCTTC.

The V call is TRBV28, the J call TRBJ2-3; 8 bases line up with TRBD1. J was trimmed by 4 bases and V by 6 bases; bases with no gene match: 9. Germline CDR1 and CDR2: MDHEN and SYDVKM. This CDR3 comprises 15 residues. Here the CDR3 reads CASRTDREVSDTQYF. In DNA, the CDR3 is TGTGCCAGCAGAACGGACAGGGAGGTTTCAGATACGCAGTATTTT. The variable domain in full, completed from reference TRBV28 and TRBJ2-3, reads DVKVTQSSRYLVKRTGEKVFLECVQDMDHENMFWYRQDPGLGLRLIYFSYDVKMKEKGDIPEGYSVSREKKERFSLILESASTNQTSMYLCASRTDREVSDTQYFGPGTRLTVL.

V is TRBV5-6 and J is TRBJ2-3, with 7 positions matching TRBD2. This CDR3 comprises 16 residues. Germline V lookup: CDR1 SGHDT, CDR2 YYEEEE. Germline trimming cut 4 bases from V and 0 bases from J; bases unmatched to any gene: 8. The CDR3 region has the DNA TGTGCCAGCAGCCAGCTAGGTAGCGGGAGCACAGATACGCAGTATTTT. This encodes CASSQLGSGSTDTQYF. Complete variable domain (other parts from reference TRBV5-6 and TRBJ2-3): DAGVTQSPTHLIKTRGQQVTLRCSPKSGHDTVSWYQQALGQGPQFIFQYYEEEERQRGNFPDRFSGHQFPNYSSELNVNALLLGDSALYLCASSQLGSGSTDTQYFGPGTRLTVL.

Only one count was recorded for this clone. This chain uses TRBV9 with TRBJ2-7, with 10 bases lining up with TRBD2. Germline V gene lookup returns CDR1 SGDLS and CDR2 YYNGEE. The J segment lost 4 bases and the V segment lost 3 bases, leaving 4 bases of the junction unmatched. This CDR3 spans 14 amino acids. As DNA, the CDR3 is TGTGCCAGCAGCGCCTCACTAGCGGGATACGAGCAGTACTTC. Amino acids: CASSASLAGYEQYF.

In its sample, this clone was seen once. V gene TRBV4-3 combines with J gene TRBJ1-1; the match to TRBD1 covers 7 bases. The CDR3 is 17 amino acids. Germline values: CDR1 LGHNA, CDR2 YSLEER. V dropped 3 bases and J dropped 1; count of bases not matched to a gene: 11. DNA of the CDR3: TGCGCCAGCAGCCAGCCGCCCGGGGGACAGCAGAACACTGAAGCTTTCTTT. As protein: CASSQPPGGQQNTEAFF.

This clone is a singleton in its sample. The chain recombines TRBV5-1 with TRBJ2-7; 10 nucleotides agree with TRBD1. With V trimmed by 2 bases and J by 4 bases, 6 bases remained unmatched. Looked up from germline, CDR1 is SGHRS and CDR2 is YFSETQ. The CDR3 consists of 15 residues. CDR3 DNA sequence: TGCGCCAGCAGCTTAAGACAGGGGGCGGGTTACGAGCAGTACTTC. This sequence encodes CASSLRQGAGYEQYF.

V gene TRBV7-2 combines with J gene TRBJ2-3; 8 nucleotides align to TRBD2. This CDR3 spans 17 amino acids. V was pared by 4 bases and J by 0 bases, with 9 bases of the junction left unmatched. Germline CDR1 SGHTA, CDR2 FQGNSA. CDR3 residues: CASSSPGGRRSTDTQYF. In nucleotides, the CDR3 is TGTGCCAGCAGCTCCCCGGGAGGGAGGCGGAGCACAGATACGCAGTATTTT.